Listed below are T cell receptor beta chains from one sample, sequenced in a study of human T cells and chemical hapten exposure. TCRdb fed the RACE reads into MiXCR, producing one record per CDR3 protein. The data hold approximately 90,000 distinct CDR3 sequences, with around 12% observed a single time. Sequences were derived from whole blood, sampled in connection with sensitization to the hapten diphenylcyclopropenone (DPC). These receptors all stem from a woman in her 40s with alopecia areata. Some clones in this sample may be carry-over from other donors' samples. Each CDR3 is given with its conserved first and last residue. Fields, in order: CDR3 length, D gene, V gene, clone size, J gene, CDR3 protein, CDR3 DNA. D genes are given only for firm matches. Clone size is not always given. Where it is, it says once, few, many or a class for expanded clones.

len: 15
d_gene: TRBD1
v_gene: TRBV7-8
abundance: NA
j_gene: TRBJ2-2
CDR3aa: CASSLLTGSIGELFF
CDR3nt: TGTGCCAGCAGCTTACTGACAGGGTCGATCGGGGAGCTGTTTTTT

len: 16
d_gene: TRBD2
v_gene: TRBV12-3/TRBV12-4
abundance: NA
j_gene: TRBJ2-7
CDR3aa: CASTPRLSSGGYEQYF
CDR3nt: TGTGCCAGCACCCCGCGACTGTCCAGCGGGGGTTACGAGCAGTACTTC

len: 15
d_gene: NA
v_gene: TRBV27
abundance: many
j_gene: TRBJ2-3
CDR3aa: CASSYKGPSRDTQYF
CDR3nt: TGTGCCAGCAGTTATAAGGGTCCTTCTAGAGATACGCAGTATTTT

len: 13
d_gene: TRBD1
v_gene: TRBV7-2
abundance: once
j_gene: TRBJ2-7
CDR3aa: CASSLTGAYEQYF
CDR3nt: TGTGCCAGCAGCTTGACAGGGGCCTACGAGCAGTACTTC

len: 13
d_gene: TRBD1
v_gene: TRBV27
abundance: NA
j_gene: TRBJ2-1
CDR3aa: CASSPRQGHEQFF
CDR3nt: TGTGCCAGCAGCCCAAGACAGGGCCATGAGCAGTTCTTC

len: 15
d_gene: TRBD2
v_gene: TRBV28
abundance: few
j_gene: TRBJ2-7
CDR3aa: CASSLAGEGSYEQYF
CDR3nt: TGTGCCAGCAGCTTAGCGGGAGAGGGGAGCTACGAGCAGTACTTC

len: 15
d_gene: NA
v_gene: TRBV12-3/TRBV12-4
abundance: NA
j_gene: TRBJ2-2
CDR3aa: CASSLVGAGTGELFF
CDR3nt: TGTGCCAGCAGTTTAGTGGGGGCAGGGACCGGGGAGCTGTTTTTT

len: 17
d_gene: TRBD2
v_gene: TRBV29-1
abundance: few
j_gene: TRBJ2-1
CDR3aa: CSAPGTSGRARNNEQFF
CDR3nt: TGCAGCGCCCCCGGGACTAGCGGGAGGGCTCGAAACAATGAGCAGTTCTTC

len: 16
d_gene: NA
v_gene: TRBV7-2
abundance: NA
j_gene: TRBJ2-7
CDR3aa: CASSLVPGSKGYEQYF
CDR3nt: TGTGCCAGCAGCTTAGTTCCGGGGTCGAAAGGGTACGAGCAGTACTTC

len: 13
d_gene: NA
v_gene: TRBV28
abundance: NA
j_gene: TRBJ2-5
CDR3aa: CASVLGSTETQYF
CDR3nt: TGTGCCAGCGTTTTGGGGAGTACAGAGACCCAGTACTTC

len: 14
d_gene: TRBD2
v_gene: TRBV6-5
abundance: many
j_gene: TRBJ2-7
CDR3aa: CASSYRTSGSEQYF
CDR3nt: TGTGCCAGCAGTTACCGGACTAGCGGGAGCGAGCAGTACTTC

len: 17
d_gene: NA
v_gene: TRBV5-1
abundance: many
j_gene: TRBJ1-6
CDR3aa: CASSPSAGDSRNSPLHF
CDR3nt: TGCGCCAGCAGCCCCTCGGCGGGGGATTCCCGTAATTCACCCCTCCACTTT

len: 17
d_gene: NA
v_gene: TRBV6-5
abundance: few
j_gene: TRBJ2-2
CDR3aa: CASSFEDGKAGTGELFF
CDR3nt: TGTGCCAGCAGTTTCGAAGACGGGAAGGCTGGTACCGGGGAGCTGTTTTTT

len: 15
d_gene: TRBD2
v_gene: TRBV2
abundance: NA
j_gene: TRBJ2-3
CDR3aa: CASRLAGGRTDTQYF
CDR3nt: TGTGCCAGCAGGCTAGCGGGAGGTCGCACAGATACGCAGTATTTT

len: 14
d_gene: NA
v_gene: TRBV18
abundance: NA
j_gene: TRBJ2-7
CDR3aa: CASSTDGISYEQYF
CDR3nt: TGTGCCAGCTCGACGGACGGAATCTCCTACGAGCAGTACTTC

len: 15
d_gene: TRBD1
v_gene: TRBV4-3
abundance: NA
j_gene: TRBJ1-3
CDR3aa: CASSQEPTGRDTIYF
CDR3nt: TGCGCCAGCAGCCAAGAGCCGACAGGGCGCGACACCATATATTTT

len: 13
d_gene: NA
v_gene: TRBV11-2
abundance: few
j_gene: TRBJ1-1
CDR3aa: CASSLAANTEAFF
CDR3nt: TGTGCCAGCAGCTTAGCGGCAAACACTGAAGCTTTCTTT

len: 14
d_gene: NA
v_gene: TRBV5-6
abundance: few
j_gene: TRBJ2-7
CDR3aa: CASSFRQVANEQYF
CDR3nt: TGTGCCAGCAGCTTCCGACAGGTTGCCAACGAGCAGTACTTC

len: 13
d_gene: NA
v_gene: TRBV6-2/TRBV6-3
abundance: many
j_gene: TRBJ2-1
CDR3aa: CASSYGTPGEQFF
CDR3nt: TGTGCCAGCAGTTACGGGACTCCCGGCGAGCAGTTCTTC

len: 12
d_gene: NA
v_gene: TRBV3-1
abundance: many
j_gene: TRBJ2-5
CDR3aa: CASSQDPGPQYF
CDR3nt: TGTGCCAGCAGCCAAGATCCGGGACCCCAGTACTTC

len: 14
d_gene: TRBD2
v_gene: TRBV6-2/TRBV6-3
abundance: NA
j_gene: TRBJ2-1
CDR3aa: CASGLAGVANEQFF
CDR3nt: TGTGCCAGCGGGCTAGCGGGAGTGGCCAATGAGCAGTTCTTC

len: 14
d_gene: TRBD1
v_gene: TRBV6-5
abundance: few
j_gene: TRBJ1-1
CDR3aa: CASSYQRTGAEAFF
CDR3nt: TGTGCCAGCAGTTACCAGCGTACAGGGGCCGAAGCTTTCTTT

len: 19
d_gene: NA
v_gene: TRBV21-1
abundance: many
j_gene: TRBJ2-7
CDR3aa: CASSKTWKREGLLAYEQYF
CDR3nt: TGTGCCAGCAGCAAAACGTGGAAGCGGGAGGGCCTTCTAGCCTACGAGCAGTACTTC

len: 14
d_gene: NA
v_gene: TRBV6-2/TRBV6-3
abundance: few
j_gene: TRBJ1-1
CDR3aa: CASSYDGANTEAFF
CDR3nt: TGTGCCAGCAGTTACGACGGGGCGAACACTGAAGCTTTCTTT

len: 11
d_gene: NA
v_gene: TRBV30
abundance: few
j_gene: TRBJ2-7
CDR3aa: CAWVTTYEQYF
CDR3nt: TGTGCCTGGGTTACCACCTACGAGCAGTACTTC

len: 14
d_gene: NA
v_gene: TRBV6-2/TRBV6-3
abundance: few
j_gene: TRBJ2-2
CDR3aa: CASSFRGNTGELFF
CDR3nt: TGTGCCAGCAGTTTCCGGGGGAACACCGGGGAGCTGTTTTTT

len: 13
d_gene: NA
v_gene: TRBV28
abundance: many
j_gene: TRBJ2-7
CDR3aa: CASSFPGTYEQYF
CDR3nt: TGTGCCAGCAGTTTCCCAGGCACCTACGAGCAGTACTTC

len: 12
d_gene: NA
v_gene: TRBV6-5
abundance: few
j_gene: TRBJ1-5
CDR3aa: CASRIGNQPQHF
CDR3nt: TGTGCCAGCAGGATCGGCAATCAGCCCCAGCATTTT

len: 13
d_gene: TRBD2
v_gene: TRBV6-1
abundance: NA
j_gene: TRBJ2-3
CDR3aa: CASRTTTSGAQYF
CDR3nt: TGTGCCAGCAGGACCACGACTAGCGGGGCGCAGTATTTT

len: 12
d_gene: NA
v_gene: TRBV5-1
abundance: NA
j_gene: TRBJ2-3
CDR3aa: CASSHDTDTQYF
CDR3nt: TGCGCCAGCAGCCATGATACAGATACGCAGTATTTT

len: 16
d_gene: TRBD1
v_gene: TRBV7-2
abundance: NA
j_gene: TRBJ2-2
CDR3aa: CVSSSRQGANTGELFF
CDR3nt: TGTGTCAGCAGCAGCCGACAGGGGGCGAACACCGGGGAGCTGTTTTTT

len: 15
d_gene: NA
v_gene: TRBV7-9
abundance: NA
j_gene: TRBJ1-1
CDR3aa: CASSLPDYMNTEAFF
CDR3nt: TGTGCCAGCAGCTTACCGGATTACATGAACACTGAAGCTTTCTTT

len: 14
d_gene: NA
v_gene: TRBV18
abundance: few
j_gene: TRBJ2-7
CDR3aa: CASSPLTASYEQYF
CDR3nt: TGTGCCAGCTCACCCTTGACAGCCTCCTACGAGCAGTACTTC

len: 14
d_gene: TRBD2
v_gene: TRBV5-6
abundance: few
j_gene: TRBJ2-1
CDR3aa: CASSWGREGNEQFF
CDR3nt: TGTGCCAGCAGCTGGGGCAGGGAGGGGAATGAGCAGTTCTTC

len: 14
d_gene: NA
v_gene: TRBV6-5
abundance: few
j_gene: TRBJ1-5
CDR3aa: CATTPNGGNQPQHF
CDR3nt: TGTGCCACCACCCCTAACGGGGGCAATCAGCCCCAGCATTTT

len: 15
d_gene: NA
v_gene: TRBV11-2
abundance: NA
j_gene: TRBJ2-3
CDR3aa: CASSFLGPGTDTQYF
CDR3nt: TGTGCCAGCAGCTTCCTTGGTCCAGGGACAGATACGCAGTATTTT

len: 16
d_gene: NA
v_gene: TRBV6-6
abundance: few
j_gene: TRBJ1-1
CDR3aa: CASNILREGVGGEAFF
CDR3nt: TGTGCCAGCAATATTCTCAGGGAGGGAGTAGGCGGTGAAGCTTTCTTT

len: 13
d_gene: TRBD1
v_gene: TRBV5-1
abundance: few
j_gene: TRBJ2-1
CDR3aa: CASSQGDRLEQFF
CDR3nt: TGCGCCAGCAGCCAGGGGGACAGACTTGAGCAGTTCTTC

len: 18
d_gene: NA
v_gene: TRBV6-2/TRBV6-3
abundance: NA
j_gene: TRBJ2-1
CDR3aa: CASSDIIGETRSHNEQFF
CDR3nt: TGTGCCAGCAGTGACATCATCGGTGAGACTAGGAGCCACAATGAGCAGTTCTTC

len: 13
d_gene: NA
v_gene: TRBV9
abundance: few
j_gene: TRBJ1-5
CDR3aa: CASSVGSNQPQHF
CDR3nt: TGTGCCAGCAGCGTAGGAAGCAATCAGCCCCAGCATTTT

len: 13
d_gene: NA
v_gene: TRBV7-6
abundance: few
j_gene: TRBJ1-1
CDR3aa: CASSLGIYTEAFF
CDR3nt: TGTGCCAGCAGCTTGGGGATATACACTGAAGCTTTCTTT

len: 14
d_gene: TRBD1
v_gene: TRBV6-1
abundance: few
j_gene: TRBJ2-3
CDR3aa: CASNDRAFTDTQYF
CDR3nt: TGTGCCAGTAATGACAGGGCCTTCACAGATACGCAGTATTTT

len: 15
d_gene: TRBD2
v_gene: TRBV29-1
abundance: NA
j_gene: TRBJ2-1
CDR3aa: CSVGLAGGQYNEQFF
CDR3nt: TGCAGCGTCGGGCTAGCGGGAGGGCAATACAATGAGCAGTTCTTC